This record concerns one T cell receptor beta chain sequence. Its target antigen remains unknown. The input lacks base qualities; no much larger clone sits a single base away. This record belongs to a study of OX40 agonist ivuxolimab in advanced cancers. With respect to the entire study: The costimulatory receptor OX40 (CD134) was targeted by ivuxolimab, a fully human IgG2 agonistic monoclonal antibody. Intravenous ivuxolimab was administered to patients every 2 weeks at six dose levels: 0.01, 0.1, 0.3, 1.5, 3 and 10 mg/kg. Among the approximately 50 dose-escalation patients, around 20 had hepatocellular carcinoma, about 15 melanoma, 9 renal cell carcinoma and 9 head and neck cancer. A male proportion of nearly 85% and a mean age of approximately 58 years, ranging from about 23 to 90, were recorded for the dose-escalation cohort. Patients were allowed to have had prior anti-PD-1, anti-PD-L1 or anti-CTLA-4 therapy, and more than 35% of the dose-escalation patients had been treated with checkpoint inhibitors. Three dose-escalation patients achieved partial responses, one with hepatocellular carcinoma and two with cutaneous melanoma. Peripheral TCRbeta sequencing was intended to test whether TCR sequence diversity was altered and clonal T-cell expansion was caused by ivuxolimab. The paper covers the monotherapy dose-escalation part of the phase I ivuxolimab trial, which included N of about 50 patients. What the study reported, not specific to this receptor: Low levels of normalized T-cell clonal expansion were also seen in some nonresponding patients. After ivuxolimab, expanded clones were on average more numerous among CD8+ T cells than among CD4+ T cells. At doses from 0.1 to 3.0 mg/kg, clonal expansion was seen in both CD4+ and CD8+ blood T cells between baseline and week 6. The antigen specificity of the peripheral T cells that underwent clonal expansion was not determined. In the 0.1-3.0 mg/kg groups, partial responders had among the lowest normalized peripheral clonal expansion, particularly in CD8+ T cells.

The trial excluded patients who had a history of autoimmune disease or who were on systemic immunosuppression. Peripheral blood for TCR sequencing was collected from all dose cohorts at baseline, on cycle 4 day 1, and on cycle 7 day 1. Samples came from an open-label, multicenter, first-in-human phase I dose-escalation trial of ivuxolimab. Adults with locally advanced or metastatic melanoma, renal cell, hepatocellular, or head and neck squamous cell carcinoma were enrolled in the trial. Before TCR sequencing, CD4+ T cells and CD8+ T cells were sorted from peripheral blood as separate populations. Genomic DNA was isolated from the sorted cells so that the TCRbeta CDR3 region could be sequenced. The immunoSEQ Assay was used for sequencing of TCRbeta CDR3 regions. TCRdb retrieved this table from immuneACCESS and kept in-frame rearrangements only. Not all clones are present; in checked studies, unresolved V genes account for under half, and no reason is known for the remainder. This sample gives approximately 60,000 clones in total; roughly 85% of them show up just once. The top ten clonotypes cover approximately 5% of the sample.

Compared with germline, V lacks 0 bases and J lacks 3 bases; bases without a gene match: 8. From the cysteine up to the phenylalanine, the CDR3 has a length of 17 residues. Of all the DNA, just the CDR3 is kept, 51 bases in frame from base 1. The germline V gene provides CDR1 SGHTA and CDR2 FQGTGA. The receptor was isolated from an adult with an advanced solid tumor such as melanoma, head and neck, liver or kidney cancer. The sample here was CD4+ or CD8+ T cells sorted from blood, taken in a trial of the OX40 agonist ivuxolimab. The chain joins TRBV7-3 to TRBJ1-1, with 9 middle bases fitting TRBD1. The encoded CDR3 is CASSLTGQGSRDTEAFF. The bases read TGTGCCAGCAGCTTAACGGGACAGGGTTCCCGGGACACTGAAGCTTTCTTT.